The sequence of this T cell receptor beta chain was determined in a study of beta chain features in type 1 diabetes (dated by TCRdb to the late 2010s). Turning to the overall study: Mean age, gender distribution, total cell number and subset yield were not different between patients and healthy donors. In the study, recently diagnosed type 1 diabetes patients and matched healthy donors were compared on the TCRB repertoires of their sorted circulating CD4+ T cell subsets. Across all samples, some 99 million sorted cells were examined, and cell number per subset correlated strongly with RNA yield. Whereas all 30 or so donors provided naive and central memory subsets, regulatory and stem cell-like memory subsets were isolated from just 8 patients and roughly 8 healthy donors.

With respect to this clone: What antigen it recognizes has not been identified. Base qualities are not recorded, but no much larger clone differs from it by a single base.

Each donor gave one peripheral blood draw, averaging approximately 0.12 L, which was collected into heparinised tubes. Naive, central memory, regulatory and stem cell-like memory CD4+ T cells were sorted on a BD FACSAria II using a panel including CD45RO, CCR7, CD25, CD127, CD95 and CD27. Purity was above 98% for every sorted population. PBMCs were isolated immediately by Lymphoprep density gradient centrifugation and stained directly without culture. So that batch effects would be minimized, each experiment stained and sorted samples in pairs, pairing one healthy donor with one patient. V loses 3 bases, J loses 7 bases, and the germline ends lie 7 bases apart. Measured from the cysteine to the phenylalanine, the CDR3 is 11 residues long. The retained sequence is limited to the CDR3, 33 bases, with the frame set at the first base. The germline V gene (reference sequence) yields GTSNPN for CDR1 and SVGIG for CDR2.

The investigation overall reported the following: The naive, central memory and regulatory TCRB repertoires appeared to resemble one another more closely among patients than among healthy donors. HLA sub-analyses involved small numbers of individuals, so any influence of HLA type on TCRB rearrangement remained unresolved. PCR may preferentially amplify shorter templates, but because patient and control samples were amplified and corrected together, any resulting skew would affect both groups equally. A moderate but significant shortening of TCRB CDR3 length was observed in type 1 diabetes patients in all four CD4+ subsets. Because cDNA was sequenced instead of genomic DNA, activated cells with high expression could be over-represented, although the groups did not differ in activation or CD3 levels. At VDJ recombination sites, patients with type 1 diabetes made fewer insertions and deleted more nucleotides, a pattern implying thymic rearrangement abnormalities.

All of the isolated RNA was reverse transcribed with the High Capacity cDNA Reverse Transcription Kit, so expressed TCRB transcripts were sequenced. Deep immunoSEQ sequencing was performed on naive, central memory and regulatory T cell samples, with an average of about 3.6 million total reads per sample. After sorted cells were lysed in RLT buffer, RNA was extracted with DNase-treated RNeasy Micro or Mini kits, with the choice depending on cell number. Each cell subset was processed on its own to prevent cross-contamination, while patient and healthy donor samples were processed together. TCRB sequences were amplified from cDNA with the immunoSEQ multiplex PCR, producing 87-bp fragments spanning the CDR3 region. Sequencing of the amplicons was performed on the Illumina HiSeq platform. Per the source publication's procedure: PCR bias was computationally corrected using synthetic template baselines, reads within Hamming distance 2 were collapsed, and singletons that could not be merged were discarded. Reads were aligned against IMGT to assign V, D and J genes, CDR3 length and insertions or deletions at six rearrangement sites. Clonotype counts were normalized to sorted cell number within each subset before computing true diversity and Gini coefficients with the tcR R package. Repertoire sharing was quantified using the overlap coefficient calculated on TCRB nucleotide sequences. Out-of-frame TCRB sequences from naive cells were analyzed as a proxy for the pre-selection repertoire. Not all clones reach the TCRdb copy of this immuneACCESS table, which keeps in-frame sequences only. Checked studies attribute under half of the gap to unresolved V genes and leave the rest unexplained. V, J and clone size reflect that table, while D and trimming were determined from the DNA. The sample yields hundreds of thousands of clones; more than 13% were counted once. The ten largest clones capture 0.035% to 0.045% of the sample.

Rearrangement joined TRBV30 to TRBJ2-1; the D gene is not confidently resolved. The TCR sequence derives from a man between 18 and 35 years old with type 1 diabetes. Sequenced input: naive CD4+ T cells from blood. The cell subset or site label of this sample denotes: true naive CD4+ T cells. CDR3 sequence: CAWSEPNEQFF. DNA sequence: TGTGCCTGGAGCGAACCGAATGAGCAGTTCTTC. When the CDR3 is completed using the reference TRBV30 and TRBJ2-1 genes on either side, the full variable domain is SQTIHQWPATLVQPVGSPLSLECTVEGTSNPNLYWYRQAAGRGLQLLFYSVGIGQISSEVPQNLSASRPQDRQFILSSKKLLLSDSGFYLCAWSEPNEQFFGPGTRLTVL.